A single sample gave rise to the 10 T cell receptor beta chains below, sequenced in a study of OX40 agonist ivuxolimab in advanced cancers. Clones were read by immunoSEQ multiplex PCR, and TCRdb kept only the in-frame ones, dropping some. The sample lists 20,000 to 25,000 clones, about nine tenths occurring once. This specimen consisted of CD4+ or CD8+ T cells sorted from blood, obtained in a trial of the OX40 agonist ivuxolimab. The receptor set was obtained from an adult with an advanced solid tumor such as melanoma, head and neck, liver or kidney cancer.

The gene calls are TRBV4-3 and TRBJ1-1, with a tentative D call TRBD1 (5 bases). In germline, CDR1 is LGHNA, CDR2 YSLEER. CDR3 length: 15 residues. The germline V and J ends were trimmed by 0 bases and 1 base, with 9 bases remaining between them. This CDR3 reads CASSQEKGPNTEAFF. The CDR3 coding sequence is TGCGCCAGCAGCCAAGAAAAGGGGCCGAACACTGAAGCTTTCTTT.

The rearrangement uses TRBV2 and TRBJ2-2; 7 bases are a match to TRBD2. The CDR3 totals 15 residues. V was pared by 2 bases and J by 1 base, with 1 base of the junction left unmatched. The V gene's germline CDR1 is SNHLY and CDR2 FYNNEI. In DNA form, the CDR3 reads TGTGCCAGCAGTGAACCGGGAGGGAACACCGGGGAGCTGTTTTTT. Residues: CASSEPGGNTGELFF.

The chain uses TRBV5-4 and TRBJ1-1, with D perhaps TRBD1 (5 bases). The germline V gene encodes CDR1 SGHNT and CDR2 YYREEE (reference sequence). The germline V and J ends were trimmed by 0 bases and 6 bases, with 9 bases remaining between them. CDR3 length: 13 amino acids. In DNA form, the CDR3 reads TGTGCCAGCAGCTTGGAAGGGGTTTCTGAAGCTTTCTTT. Translation gives CASSLEGVSEAFF.

The sample holds one count of this clone. The V and J genes are TRBV5-1 and TRBJ1-2, with TRBD1 matching 11 bases. Germline V gene data show CDR1 as SGHRS and CDR2 as YFSETQ. Trimming at V came to 4 bases and at J to 5 bases, leaving 10 bases not matched to a gene. The CDR3 is 16 residues long. The CDR3 spells CASSPSGQGALYGYTF. The CDR3 bases are TGCGCCAGCAGCCCTAGCGGACAGGGGGCCCTTTATGGCTACACCTTC.

The CDR3 sequence: CASSLGTAGANVLTF. In DNA form, the CDR3 reads TGCGCCAGCAGCTTAGGGACAGCTGGGGCCAACGTCCTGACTTTC. The V call is TRBV5-1, the J call TRBJ2-6; TRBD1 matches 7 bases. V dropped 2 bases and J dropped 2; count of bases not matched to a gene: 1. This CDR3 contains 15 residues. Germline CDR1 and CDR2: SGHRS and YFSETQ.

V and J are TRBV5-4 and TRBJ1-2; D not resolved. Trimming removed 1 base from V and 1 base from J, with 8 bases in between. CDR3 length: 14 residues. CDR1 is SGHNT and CDR2 is YYREEE in the germline V gene (reference sequence). The CDR3 protein is CASSLRGYNYGYTF. CDR3 nucleotide sequence: TGTGCCAGCAGCTTGCGCGGGTATAACTATGGCTACACCTTC. Full variable domain (remainder filled in from reference TRBV5-4 and TRBJ1-2): ETGVTQSPTHLIKTRGQQVTLRCSSQSGHNTVSWYQQALGQGPQFIFQYYREEENGRGNFPPRFSGLQFPNYSSELNVNALELDDSALYLCASSLRGYNYGYTFGSGTRLTVV.

The V gene is TRBV19, the J gene TRBJ2-1, with TRBD2 identical over 8 bases. The CDR3 contains 14 residues. With 1 base clipped from V and 7 bases from J, the junction kept 3 bases outside the gene matches. From germline, CDR1 is LNHDA and CDR2 SQIVND (reference sequence). The CDR3, as DNA: TGTGCCAGTAGTATAGCGGGGGGGAGAAATGAGCAGTTCTTC. Its protein product is CASSIAGGRNEQFF.

V and J are TRBV10-2 and TRBJ2-1, with 10 positions matching TRBD2. The length of the CDR3 is 16 residues. The V gene end was trimmed by 6 bases and the J gene end by 0 bases; junction bases not matched to a gene: 5. Germline CDR1 is WSHSY and CDR2 is SAAADI. CDR3 sequence reads: CASRLAGPSSYNEQFF. The CDR3 DNA sequence: TGCGCCAGCAGACTAGCGGGGCCAAGCTCCTACAATGAGCAGTTCTTC.

The chain recombines TRBV19 with TRBJ1-2; no clear D gene. Germline V lookup: CDR1 LNHDA, CDR2 SQIVND (reference sequence). The V end was cut by 3 bases, the J end by 0 bases, with 11 bases between. This CDR3 is 15 amino acids long. CDR3 region: CASSMDHEANYGYTF. The DNA of the CDR3 is TGTGCCAGTAGTATGGATCATGAGGCTAACTATGGCTACACCTTC.

The chain uses TRBV9 and TRBJ2-2; D tentatively reads TRBD1 or TRBD2 (6 bases each). The CDR3 contains 16 residues. Germline CDR1 reads SGDLS; CDR2 reads YYNGEE. V lost 0 bases to trimming and J lost 6 bases, with 15 bases between them. CDR3 protein: CASSVGRGVVSGELFF. In nucleotides, the CDR3 is TGTGCCAGCAGCGTAGGAAGGGGGGTAGTGTCCGGGGAGCTGTTTTTT.